This paragraph covers one T cell receptor beta chain sequence. One end of the junction is discordant with germline, which a read error may explain. This sample stems from a study of blood T cells in healthy people across ages. Peripheral blood from each donor was collected in a volume of approximately 10 milliliters. The second PCR ran about 6 to 11 cycles with a sample-barcoded 5' primer and J-beta primers. With 12 random nucleotides, a template-switch adaptor tagged each individual cDNA molecule. TCRdb recomputed calls from the 5' RACE reads with MiXCR, one row per CDR3 protein. The sample lists 1.4 million or so distinct CDR3 sequences, about 45% occurring once. The sequencing sample was made of blood. The source of this sequence is a young woman in good health.

The CDR3 nucleotides read TGTGCCAGCAGTCCGGGGACAAGCCCTTCCAATGGGCAGTTCTTC. Its translation is CASSPGTSPSNGQFF. This chain uses TRBV27 with TRBJ2-1, with a possible D match to TRBD1 (6 bases). Germline V gives CDR1 MNHEY, CDR2 SMNVEV (reference sequence). There are 15 residues in the CDR3.